This TCR beta chain emerged from a study of early T cells in non-severe SARS-CoV-2 infection (dated by TCRdb to 2020 to 2023). General notes on the study: TCR sequencing used bulk RNA from unsorted whole blood, so alpha and beta chains could not be paired.

The receptor library was made with 5' RACE. TCRdb lists the instrument as NextSeq 500. The TCR library protocol attached unique molecular identifiers to individual cDNA molecules to correct for sequencing error and PCR bias. Both TCR alpha and beta chains were sequenced, and tight co-correlation was observed between alpha and beta sequence abundances in each sample. In the original analysis: Decombinator V4 was used to annotate TCR sequences for V gene, J gene and CDR3. Expanded TCRs were defined as changing significantly between any two time points under a Poisson model with p below 0.0001. Abundances of TCRs were expressed as counts per million after normalisation to the total number of TCRs sequenced in each sample. MAIT TCRs were defined by TRAV1-2 paired with TRAJ12, TRAJ20 or TRAJ33, and iNKT TCRs by TRAV10 paired with TRAJ18. VDJdb, accessed 1 November 2021, was searched for CMV, EBV and SARS-CoV-2 annotated TCRs, with TCRs annotated for multiple antigens excluded. TCRdb reran the public reads through fastp at Q25 and MiXCR, keeping productive beta chains. Records with the same CDR3 protein are collapsed into one entry carrying the most frequent genes and DNA. Clone size and V and J calls follow TCRdb, not the original study. Present in this sample are about 44,000 distinct CDR3 sequences, approximately 12% of which were seen just once. The top ten constitute approximately 15% of the sample.

The paper as a whole reports these results and caveats: Matching against VDJdb was skewed toward anti-spike CD8 responses, likely underestimated virus-specific expansions, and missed private and CD4 specificities.

The study was a case-control design nested within a healthcare worker cohort in London, UK, with weekly nasopharyngeal swab PCR tests and blood sampling. Healthcare workers were recruited between 23 and 31 March 2020, during the week of the UK lockdown, and were followed weekly for up to roughly 15 weeks. This clonotype was counted at least ten times. Its antigen is not yet known. Base qualities are not recorded, but no much larger clone differs from it by a single base. CDR1 and CDR2 are read off the germline V gene as SNHLY and FYNNEI. The CDR3 numbers 13 residues from cysteine through phenylalanine. The DNA shown is the 39-base CDR3, in frame from base 1. V is cut by 4 bases and J by 5 bases, and the space between the germline ends is 11 bases.

The chain links TRBV2 with TRBJ2-5; the D gene is tentatively TRBD1 or TRBD2, each matching 5 bases. The clonotype comes from an adult who was a healthcare worker with PCR-confirmed SARS-CoV-2 infection or an uninfected control (not recorded which). Sequenced: whole blood. The CDR3 protein sequence reads: CASSVVGRETQYF. The DNA sequence reads TGTGCCAGCAGTGTTGTGGGACGGGAGACCCAGTACTTC.